These 10 T cell receptor beta chains came from one sample sequenced in a study of blood T cell repertoires in COVID-19. Only in-frame clones appear in the TCRdb table, and some are missing; sequencing was by immunoSEQ multiplex PCR. This table has 58,000 or so clones, around 78% appearing once. The material sequenced was peripheral blood. The receptors stem from a human donor in a cohort sampled during active COVID-19.

This clone was detected a few times. This chain connects TRBV12-3 or TRBV12-4 to TRBJ1-1, with 7 bases lining up with TRBD1. This CDR3 has 12 residues. Losses at the gene ends were 3 bases for V and 8 bases for J; bases not matched to a gene: 3. CDR3 DNA: TGTGCCAGCAGTTTGGAGACAGGGGAAGCTTTCTTT. Protein: CASSLETGEAFF.

The genes are TRBV6-1 and TRBJ2-7; D might be TRBD1 (5 bases). V lost 3 bases to trimming and J lost 2 bases, with 14 bases between them. Per germline, CDR1 MNHNS and CDR2 SASEGT. CDR3 length: 15 amino acids. CDR3 protein: CASSERARQPYEQYF. CDR3 nucleotides: TGTGCCAGCAGTGAGAGAGCGAGACAGCCCTACGAGCAGTACTTC.

V is TRBV13 and J is TRBJ2-7, with 7 bases that match TRBD2. Germline V gives CDR1 PRHDT, CDR2 FYEKMQ (reference sequence). The CDR3 covers 16 residues. The V gene end was trimmed by 2 bases and the J gene end by 3 bases; junction bases not matched to a gene: 10. CDR3 sequence: CASSLSRASGLYEQYF. The CDR3 bases are TGTGCCAGCAGCTTATCGAGGGCTAGCGGCCTCTACGAGCAGTACTTC.

The chain couples TRBV28 to TRBJ1-1, with 7 bases that match TRBD1. Losses at the gene ends were 7 bases for V and 5 bases for J; bases not matched to a gene: 7. Germline CDR1 is MDHEN and CDR2 is SYDVKM. The CDR3 covers 13 residues. CDR3 sequence: CASIYPGGTEAFF. The DNA of the CDR3 is TGTGCCAGCATCTACCCAGGGGGGACTGAAGCTTTCTTT.

The rearrangement uses TRBV30 and TRBJ1-6, with D hard to call. The CDR3 length is 14 residues. CDR1 is GTSNPN, CDR2 SVGIG, per germline (reference sequence). Trimming left V 5 bases short and J 0 bases short, with 8 bases between. CDR3 in DNA: TGTGCCTGGGGACCCAACTCCTATAATTCACCCCTCCACTTT. Amino acid sequence: CAWGPNSYNSPLHF.

This clone was seen a handful of times. The genes are TRBV6-5 and TRBJ2-7, with 13 bases aligning to TRBD2. The CDR3 contains 15 residues. CDR1 MNHEY and CDR2 SVGAGI come from the germline V gene. V trimming: 1 base; J trimming: 8 bases; junction bases outside the gene matches: 5. The CDR3 loop is CASSYFGTSGAKQYF. The CDR3 DNA reads as TGTGCCAGCAGTTACTTCGGGACTAGCGGGGCGAAGCAGTACTTC.

The V and J genes are TRBV2 and TRBJ1-2; 8 bases map to TRBD1. CDR1 is SNHLY and CDR2 is FYNNEI in the germline V gene. Germline trimming cut 3 bases from V and 6 bases from J; bases unmatched to any gene: 6. This CDR3 contains 14 residues. Here the CDR3 reads CASSDWTGLDGYTF. The CDR3 nucleotides are TGTGCCAGCAGTGATTGGACAGGGCTGGATGGCTACACCTTC.

This chain joins TRBV18 and TRBJ2-7; 8 bases agree with TRBD1. Trimming removed 5 bases from V and 5 bases from J; junction bases left unmatched: 5. The germline gives CDR1 KGHSH, CDR2 LQKENI. The CDR3 has 13 amino acids. CDR3 nucleotides: TGTGCCAGCTCAGTGGACAGGGTGGACGAGCAGTACTTC. As protein: CASSVDRVDEQYF.

This clone came up once. This chain uses TRBV12-3 or TRBV12-4 with TRBJ1-1; TRBD1 aligns across 7 bases. The CDR3 has 13 amino acids. J lost 10 bases, V lost 6 bases, and 11 bases had no gene match. The CDR3 sequence is CASRVTGEVVAFF. The CDR3 DNA reads as TGTGCCAGCAGGGTTACAGGGGAGGTGGTAGCTTTCTTT.

The CDR3 region has the DNA TGTGCCAGCTGCCGGGAGACGGCAGATACGCAGTATTTT. Translated, it gives CASCRETADTQYF. V usage is TRBV2 and J usage is TRBJ2-3, with D tentatively TRBD2 (6 bases). The CDR3 is 13 residues long. Trimming left V 8 bases short and J 4 bases short, with 13 bases between. Per the germline V gene, CDR1 is SNHLY and CDR2 is FYNNEI.